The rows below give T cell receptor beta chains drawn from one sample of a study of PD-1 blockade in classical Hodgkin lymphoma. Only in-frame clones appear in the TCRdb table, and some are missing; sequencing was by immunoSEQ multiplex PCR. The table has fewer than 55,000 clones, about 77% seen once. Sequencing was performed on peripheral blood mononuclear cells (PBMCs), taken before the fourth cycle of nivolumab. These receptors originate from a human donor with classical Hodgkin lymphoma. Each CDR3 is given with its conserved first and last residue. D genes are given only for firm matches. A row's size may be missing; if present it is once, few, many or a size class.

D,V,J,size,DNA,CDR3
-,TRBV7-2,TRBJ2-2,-,TGTGCCAGCAGCTCCGGGACATTGAACACCGGGGAGCTGTTTTTT,CASSSGTLNTGELFF
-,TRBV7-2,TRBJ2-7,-,TGTGCCAGCAGCTTTACTCCCGCGGAGGGGGAGCAGTACTTC,CASSFTPAEGEQYF
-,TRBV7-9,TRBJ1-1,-,TGTGCCAGCAGCGTCGGTGGGCTCGTCGGCCCTGAAGCTTTCTTT,CASSVGGLVGPEAFF
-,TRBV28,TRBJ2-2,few,TGTGCCAGCAGTTTAGGGACACCTACCGGGGAGCTGTTTTTT,CASSLGTPTGELFF
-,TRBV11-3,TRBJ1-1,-,TGTGCCAGCAGCTTAATAGGTCGAAACACTGAAGCTTTCTTT,CASSLIGRNTEAFF
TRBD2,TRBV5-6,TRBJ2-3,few,TGTGCCAGCAGCGGGGAGCCCTGGAATCTAGCGGGGCTGACAGATACGCAGTATTTT,CASSGEPWNLAGLTDTQYF
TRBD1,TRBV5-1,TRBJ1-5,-,TGCGCCAGCAGCCCCGGGACAGGGATTAAGGGTCAGCCCCAGCATTTT,CASSPGTGIKGQPQHF
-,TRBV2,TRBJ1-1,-,TGTGCCAGCAGTAAACAGGGCGCTAACACTGAAGCTTTCTTT,CASSKQGANTEAFF
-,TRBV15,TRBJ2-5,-,TGTGCCACCAGCAGTTCATCCGCAGAGACCCAGTACTTC,CATSSSSAETQYF
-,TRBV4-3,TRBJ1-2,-,TGCGCCAGCAGCCAAGAGTTTAATACCGGTGGCTACACCTTC,CASSQEFNTGGYTF
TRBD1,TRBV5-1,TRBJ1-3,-,TGCGCCAGCAGCCTTCGACAGGGCCTTAGCTCTGGAAACACCATATATTTT,CASSLRQGLSSGNTIYF
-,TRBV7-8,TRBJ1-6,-,TGTGCCACGGGGAGCTCCTATAATTCACCCCTCCACTTT,CATGSSYNSPLHF
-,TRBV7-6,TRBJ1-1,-,TGTGCCAGCAGCTTAGATAGGAGGGAGGGCACTGAAGCTTTCTTT,CASSLDRREGTEAFF
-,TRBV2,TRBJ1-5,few,TGTGCCAGCAGGGGTAATCAGCCCCAGCATTTT,CASRGNQPQHF
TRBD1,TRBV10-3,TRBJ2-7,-,TGTGCCATCAGTGAGGCGGCAGGGGGCGTCTACGAGCAGTACTTC,CAISEAAGGVYEQYF
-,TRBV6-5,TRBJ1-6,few,TGTGCCAGCAGTTACGAAGAGGGGTCACCCCTCCACTTT,CASSYEEGSPLHF
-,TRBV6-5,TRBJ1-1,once,TGTGCCAGCAGTTACCAGAGAGATAGCACTGAAGCTTTCTTT,CASSYQRDSTEAFF
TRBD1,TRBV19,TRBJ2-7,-,TGTGCCAGTAATCAGGGGGTGGACGAGCAGTACTTC,CASNQGVDEQYF
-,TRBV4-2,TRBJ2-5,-,TGTGCCAGCAGCCAAGAATACTCACTTCAAGAGACCCAGTACTTC,CASSQEYSLQETQYF
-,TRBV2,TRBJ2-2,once,TGTGCCACCTATGACAGCCTAGCGAACACCGGGGAGCTGTTTTTT,CATYDSLANTGELFF
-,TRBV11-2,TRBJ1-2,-,TGTGCCAGCAGCCCCCGGCCGGGAATCCCCACCTTC,CASSPRPGIPTF
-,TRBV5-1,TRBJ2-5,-,TGCGCCAGCAGCCAACAAGAGACCCAGTACTTC,CASSQQETQYF
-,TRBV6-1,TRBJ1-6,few,TGTGCCAGCAGTGTTTGGACCAGTCGGGCCCGGTCACCCCTCCACTTT,CASSVWTSRARSPLHF
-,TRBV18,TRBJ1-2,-,TGTGCCAGCTCACCAGAGGGGAAACCGTATGGCTACACCTTC,CASSPEGKPYGYTF
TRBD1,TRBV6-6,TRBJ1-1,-,TGTGCCAGCAGTCGACAGGGACAAGGGAACACTGAAGCTTTCTTT,CASSRQGQGNTEAFF
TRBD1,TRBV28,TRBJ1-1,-,TGTGCCAGCAGTCAAACGACAGGGGACAAGGCGGAAGCTTTCTTT,CASSQTTGDKAEAFF
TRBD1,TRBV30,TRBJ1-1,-,TGTGCCGGAGACAGGGGGCTTGGCACTGAAGCTTTCTTT,CAGDRGLGTEAFF
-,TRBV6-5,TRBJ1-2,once,TGTGCCAGCAGTCCAGGTACTAACTATGGCTACACCTTC,CASSPGTNYGYTF
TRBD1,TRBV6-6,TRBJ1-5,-,TGTGCCAGCAGCCGAGGGACAGCATTTAATCAGCCCCAGCATTTT,CASSRGTAFNQPQHF
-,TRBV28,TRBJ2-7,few,TGTGCCAGCAGTGTACCAGTAGCAAACCGTGCGGGGGAGCAGTACTTC,CASSVPVANRAGEQYF
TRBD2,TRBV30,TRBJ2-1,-,TGTGCCTGCATCACTAGCGGGGTTTACAATGAGCAGTTCTTC,CACITSGVYNEQFF
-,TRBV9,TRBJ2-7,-,TGTGCCAGCAGCCCCGGACAGCACTCCCTCTCCTACGAGCAGTACTTC,CASSPGQHSLSYEQYF
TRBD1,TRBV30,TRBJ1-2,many,TGTGCCTGGATAGGACAGGGCTATGGCTACACCTTC,CAWIGQGYGYTF
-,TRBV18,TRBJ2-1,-,TGTGCCAGCTCACCTACGGACGGCCCGCCGTTCTTC,CASSPTDGPPFF
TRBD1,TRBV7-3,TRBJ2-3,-,TGTGCCAGCAGCTTAAAGGGACAGAGCACAGATACGCAGTATTTT,CASSLKGQSTDTQYF
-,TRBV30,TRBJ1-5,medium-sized,TGTGCCTGGAGTGGGCGGATGAGTCGGCAGCCCCAGCATTTT,CAWSGRMSRQPQHF